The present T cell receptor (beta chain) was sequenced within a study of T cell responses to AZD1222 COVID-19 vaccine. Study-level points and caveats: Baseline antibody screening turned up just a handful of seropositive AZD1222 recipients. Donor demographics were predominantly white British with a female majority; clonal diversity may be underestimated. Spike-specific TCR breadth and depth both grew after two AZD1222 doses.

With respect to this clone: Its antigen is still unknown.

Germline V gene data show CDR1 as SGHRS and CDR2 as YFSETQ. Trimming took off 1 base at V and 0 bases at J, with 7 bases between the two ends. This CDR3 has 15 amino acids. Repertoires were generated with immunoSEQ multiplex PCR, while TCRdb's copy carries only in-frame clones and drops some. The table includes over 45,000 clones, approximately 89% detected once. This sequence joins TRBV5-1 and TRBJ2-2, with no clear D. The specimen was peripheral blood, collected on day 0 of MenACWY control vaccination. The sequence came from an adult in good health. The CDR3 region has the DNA TGCGCCAGCAGCTTGACCCAACCGAACACCGGGGAGCTGTTTTTT. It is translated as CASSLTQPNTGELFF.